These T cell receptor beta chains were read from a single sample in a study of cytomegalovirus exposure and HLA in healthy donors. Libraries were prepared by immunoSEQ multiplex PCR; TCRdb keeps only in-frame clonotypes and omits some of them. Here the sample spans under 250,000 clones, around 77% being singletons. Sequenced material: PBMCs. Receptors were obtained from a woman aged 30 to 39 in good health and CMV-seronegative. CDR3s leave out the opening cysteine and the closing phenylalanine or tryptophan. The order of the fields is clone size, V gene, J gene, D gene, CDR3 protein. A D gene is named only where the DNA matches it firmly. Expanded clones are given a class, and other clones once, few, many or no size at all.

size: -
V: TRBV19
J: TRBJ1-2
D: -
CDR3: ASNGISGVQGYT

size: -
V: TRBV15
J: TRBJ2-3
D: -
CDR3: ATSRDLPDTQY

size: few
V: TRBV5-5
J: TRBJ1-3
D: TRBD1
CDR3: ASSFDRGPGNTIY

size: -
V: TRBV25-1
J: TRBJ2-3
D: -
CDR3: ASSDTTSTDTQY

size: few
V: TRBV6-5
J: TRBJ2-7
D: -
CDR3: ASSYGQGPSYEQY

size: few
V: TRBV19
J: TRBJ1-1
D: -
CDR3: ASSISPNTEAF

size: -
V: TRBV7-2
J: TRBJ2-7
D: -
CDR3: ASSSQVRLLHHEQY

size: -
V: TRBV27
J: TRBJ2-3
D: TRBD1
CDR3: ASSPYRTGAITDTQY

size: -
V: TRBV6-1
J: TRBJ1-2
D: -
CDR3: ASSERPGNYGYT

size: -
V: TRBV4-1
J: TRBJ1-5
D: TRBD1
CDR3: ASSQRQGDRPQH

size: -
V: TRBV2
J: TRBJ2-2
D: -
CDR3: ASSDTRANTGELF

size: -
V: TRBV5-1
J: TRBJ2-5
D: TRBD1
CDR3: ASSLGIGGSEGETQY

size: -
V: TRBV6-5
J: TRBJ1-1
D: -
CDR3: ASSYRLSGTEAF

size: -
V: TRBV18
J: TRBJ2-7
D: -
CDR3: ASSPPTIYEQY

size: -
V: TRBV2
J: TRBJ1-1
D: TRBD1
CDR3: ASSWGQMNTEAF

size: -
V: TRBV7-8
J: TRBJ2-1
D: TRBD1
CDR3: ASSQGQGANNEQF

size: -
V: TRBV6-6
J: TRBJ1-1
D: TRBD1
CDR3: ASSYRTGGARDEAF

size: -
V: TRBV6-1
J: TRBJ2-2
D: TRBD1
CDR3: ASSAGTGETGELF

size: -
V: TRBV14
J: TRBJ2-1
D: -
CDR3: ASSPYINLGNEQF

size: -
V: TRBV5-4
J: TRBJ2-5
D: TRBD1
CDR3: ASSSGQPQETQY

size: -
V: TRBV6-5
J: TRBJ1-1
D: TRBD1
CDR3: ASSYVTGDTEAF

size: few
V: TRBV28
J: TRBJ2-2
D: TRBD2
CDR3: ASSFTSGANTGELF